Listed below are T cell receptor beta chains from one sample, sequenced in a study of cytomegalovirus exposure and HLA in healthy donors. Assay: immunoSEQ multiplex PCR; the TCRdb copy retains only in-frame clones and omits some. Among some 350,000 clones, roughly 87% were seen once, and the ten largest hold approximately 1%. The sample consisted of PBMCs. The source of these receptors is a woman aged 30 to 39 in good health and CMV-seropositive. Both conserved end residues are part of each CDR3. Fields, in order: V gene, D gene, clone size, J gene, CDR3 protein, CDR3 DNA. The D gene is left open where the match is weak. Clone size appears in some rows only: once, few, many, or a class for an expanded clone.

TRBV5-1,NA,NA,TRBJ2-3,CASSSGTYTDTQYF,TGCGCCAGCAGCTCGGGGACCTACACAGATACGCAGTATTTT
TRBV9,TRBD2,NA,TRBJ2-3,CASSVDSSGGVLDTQYF,TGTGCCAGCAGCGTAGACTCCAGCGGGGGGGTACTGGATACGCAGTATTTT
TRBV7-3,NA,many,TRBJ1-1,CASSPQWNTEAFF,TGTGCCAGCAGCCCCCAATGGAACACTGAAGCTTTCTTT
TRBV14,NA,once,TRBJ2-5,CASSQGGTNLRTQYF,TGTGCCAGCAGCCAAGGAGGGACAAACCTCAGGACCCAGTACTTC
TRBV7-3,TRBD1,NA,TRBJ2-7,CASSFGTGEEQYF,TGTGCCAGCAGCTTCGGGACAGGGGAGGAGCAGTACTTC
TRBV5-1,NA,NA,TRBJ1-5,CASSLQGAADQPQHF,TGCGCCAGCAGCTTGCAGGGTGCGGCCGACCAGCCCCAGCATTTT
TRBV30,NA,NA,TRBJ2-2,CAWSPRRGWGTGELFF,TGTGCCTGGAGTCCCCGCAGGGGTTGGGGCACCGGGGAGCTGTTTTTT
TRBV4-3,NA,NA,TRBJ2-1,CASSQAGVNEQFF,TGCGCCAGCAGCCAAGCAGGGGTCAATGAGCAGTTCTTC
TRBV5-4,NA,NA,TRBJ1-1,CASSRFWDRTEAFF,TGTGCCAGCAGCCGGTTTTGGGACCGCACTGAAGCTTTCTTT
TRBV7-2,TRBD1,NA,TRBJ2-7,CASSPPGQGTSYEQYF,TGTGCCAGCAGCCCGCCGGGACAGGGAACCTCCTACGAGCAGTACTTC
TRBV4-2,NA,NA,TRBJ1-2,CASSQGREFYGYTF,TGTGCCAGCAGCCAAGGACGGGAATTCTATGGCTACACCTTC
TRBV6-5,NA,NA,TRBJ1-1,CASSYQGMNTEAFF,TGTGCCAGCAGTTACCAGGGAATGAACACTGAAGCTTTCTTT
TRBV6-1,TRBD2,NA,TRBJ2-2,CASSSGTSFSGELFF,TGTGCCAGCAGTTCCGGGACTAGCTTCTCCGGGGAGCTGTTTTTT
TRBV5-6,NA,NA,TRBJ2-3,CASSYEGGTDTQYF,TGTGCCAGCAGCTACGAGGGGGGCACAGATACGCAGTATTTT
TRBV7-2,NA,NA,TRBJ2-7,CASSFTTGSFGDEQYF,TGTGCCAGCAGCTTCACGACCGGGTCCTTCGGTGACGAGCAGTACTTC
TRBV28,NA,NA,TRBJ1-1,CASALADRFKQAFF,TGTGCCAGCGCTCTGGCGGACAGATTTAAACAAGCTTTCTTT
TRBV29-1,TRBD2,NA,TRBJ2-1,CSVGVSGVEQFF,TGCAGCGTTGGGGTTAGCGGGGTTGAGCAGTTCTTC
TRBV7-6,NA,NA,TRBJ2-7,CASSSMGPPYEQYF,TGTGCCAGCAGCTCAATGGGGCCTCCCTACGAGCAGTACTTC
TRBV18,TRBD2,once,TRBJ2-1,CASSPPSSGIDEQFF,TGTGCCAGCTCACCACCGTCTAGCGGGATAGATGAGCAGTTCTTC
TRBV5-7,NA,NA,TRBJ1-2,CASSLFREGNYGYTF,TGTGCCAGCAGCTTATTCCGGGAAGGGAACTATGGCTACACCTTC
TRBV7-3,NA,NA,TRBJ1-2,CASSRDPRGGDGYTF,TGTGCCAGCAGCCGGGACCCCCGGGGCGGTGATGGCTACACCTTC
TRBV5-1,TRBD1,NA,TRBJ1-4,CASSLAGQGNSEKLFF,TGCGCCAGCAGCTTGGCGGGACAGGGGAACAGTGAAAAACTGTTTTTT
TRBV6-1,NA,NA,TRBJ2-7,CASSRAESYEQYF,TGTGCCAGCAGTCGGGCAGAGTCCTACGAGCAGTACTTC
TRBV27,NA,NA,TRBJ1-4,CASRAGQLNEKLFF,TGTGCCAGCAGGGCCGGACAGCTTAATGAAAAACTGTTTTTT
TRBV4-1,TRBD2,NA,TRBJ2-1,CASSHVAGEYNEQFF,TGCGCCAGCAGTCACGTAGCGGGGGAATACAATGAGCAGTTCTTC
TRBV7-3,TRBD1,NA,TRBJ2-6,CASSLGGQSGANVLTF,TGTGCCAGCAGCTTAGGGGGACAGTCTGGGGCCAACGTCCTGACTTTC
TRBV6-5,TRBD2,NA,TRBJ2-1,CASSSTLAEAFF,TGTGCCAGCAGTTCAACTCTAGCGGAAGCCTTCTTC
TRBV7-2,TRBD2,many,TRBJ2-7,CASSLGHLAGGNYEQYF,TGTGCCAGCAGCTTAGGCCATCTAGCGGGAGGTAACTACGAGCAGTACTTC
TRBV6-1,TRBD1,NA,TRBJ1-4,CASSGTAFNEKLFF,TGTGCCAGCAGCGGGACAGCCTTTAATGAAAAACTGTTTTTT
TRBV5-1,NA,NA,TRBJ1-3,CASSLVGVIGNTIYF,TGCGCCAGCAGCTTGGTTGGAGTAATCGGAAACACCATATATTTT
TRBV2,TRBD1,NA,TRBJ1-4,CASSGDSPNEKLFF,TGTGCCAGCAGTGGGGACAGCCCCAATGAAAAACTGTTTTTT
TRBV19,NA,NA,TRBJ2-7,CASSMGSGAGYEQYF,TGTGCCAGTAGTATGGGGTCGGGGGCTGGCTACGAGCAGTACTTC
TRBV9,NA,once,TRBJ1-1,CASKDSGNTEAFF,TGTGCCAGCAAAGACTCAGGGAACACTGAAGCTTTCTTT
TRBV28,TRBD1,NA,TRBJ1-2,CASSFKGAGTGLYGYTF,TGTGCCAGCAGTTTTAAGGGCGCCGGGACAGGGCTTTATGGCTACACCTTC
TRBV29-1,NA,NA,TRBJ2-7,CSVEVDRYEQYF,TGCAGCGTTGAAGTTGACCGCTACGAGCAGTACTTC
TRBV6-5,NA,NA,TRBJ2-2,CASSFPNTGELFF,TGTGCCAGCAGTTTCCCAAACACCGGGGAGCTGTTTTTT
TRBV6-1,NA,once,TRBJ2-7,CASSRLRNYEQYF,TGTGCCAGCAGTCGACTGAGGAACTACGAGCAGTACTTC
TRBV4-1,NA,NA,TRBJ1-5,CASSQERGNNQPQHF,TGCGCCAGCAGCCAAGAAAGAGGGAACAATCAGCCCCAGCATTTT
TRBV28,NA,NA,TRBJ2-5,CASSRRGTEEFETQYF,TGTGCCAGCAGTCGCCGCGGGACAGAGGAATTCGAGACCCAGTACTTC
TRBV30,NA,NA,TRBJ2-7,CAWSVLWGTYEQYF,TGTGCCTGGAGTGTACTCTGGGGGACCTACGAGCAGTACTTC
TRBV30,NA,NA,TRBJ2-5,CAWSVGLSGQETQYF,TGTGCCTGGAGTGTAGGACTCTCTGGCCAAGAGACCCAGTACTTC
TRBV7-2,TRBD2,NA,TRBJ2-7,CASSLAASGGRYEQYF,TGTGCCAGCAGCTTAGCAGCTAGCGGGGGCCGCTACGAGCAGTACTTC
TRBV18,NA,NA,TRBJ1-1,CASSPPLGMGNTEAFF,TGTGCCAGCTCACCACCTTTAGGGATGGGGAACACTGAAGCTTTCTTT
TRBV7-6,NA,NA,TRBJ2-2,CASISGTNTGELFF,TGTGCCAGCATATCGGGGACGAACACCGGGGAGCTGTTTTTT
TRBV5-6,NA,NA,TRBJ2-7,CASSLRVSYEQYF,TGTGCCAGCAGCTTGCGGGTTTCCTACGAGCAGTACTTC
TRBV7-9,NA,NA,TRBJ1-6,CATPGESVYNSPLHF,TGTGCCACCCCCGGAGAATCTGTTTATAATTCACCCCTCCACTTT
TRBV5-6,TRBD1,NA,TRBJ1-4,CASSFETGIGEKLFF,TGTGCCAGCAGCTTCGAGACAGGGATCGGTGAAAAACTGTTTTTT
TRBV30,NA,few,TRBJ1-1,CAWSTSSEAFF,TGTGCCTGGAGTACCTCAAGTGAAGCTTTCTTT
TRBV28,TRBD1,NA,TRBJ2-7,CASSPGRHDRGPTSYEQYF,TGTGCCAGCTCCCCAGGTCGGCACGACAGGGGGCCTACCTCCTACGAGCAGTACTTC
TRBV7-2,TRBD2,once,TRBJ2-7,CASSLALGGLAGAVYEQYF,TGTGCCAGCAGCTTAGCGTTGGGGGGCTTAGCGGGAGCGGTCTACGAGCAGTACTTC
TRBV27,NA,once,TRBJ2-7,CASSLSEGYEQYF,TGTGCCAGCAGTTTATCAGAGGGCTACGAGCAGTACTTC
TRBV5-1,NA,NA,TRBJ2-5,CASSWTGGETQYF,TGCGCCAGCAGCTGGACAGGAGGGGAGACCCAGTACTTC
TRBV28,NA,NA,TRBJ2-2,CASKTRLVNTGELFF,TGTGCCAGCAAAACGCGCCTAGTTAACACCGGGGAGCTGTTTTTT
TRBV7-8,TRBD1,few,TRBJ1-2,CASSLDGTGALMGYTF,TGTGCCAGCAGCTTGGATGGGACAGGGGCCCTAATGGGCTACACCTTC
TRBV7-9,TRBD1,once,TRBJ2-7,CASNRGQAGWEQYF,TGTGCCAGCAACCGAGGACAGGCCGGGTGGGAGCAGTACTTC